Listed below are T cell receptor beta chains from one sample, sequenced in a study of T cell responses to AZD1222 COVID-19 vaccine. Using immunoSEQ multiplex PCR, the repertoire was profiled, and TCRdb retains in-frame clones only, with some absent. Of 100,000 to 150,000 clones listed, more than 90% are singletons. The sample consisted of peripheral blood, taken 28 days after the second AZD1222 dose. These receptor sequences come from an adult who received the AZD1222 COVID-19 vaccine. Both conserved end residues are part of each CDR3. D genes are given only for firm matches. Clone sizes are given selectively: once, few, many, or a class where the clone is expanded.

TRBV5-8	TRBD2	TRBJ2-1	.	CASSLESGSYNEQFF	TGTGCCAGCAGCCTCGAAAGCGGGAGCTACAATGAGCAGTTCTTC
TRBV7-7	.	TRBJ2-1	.	CASSSEGVGEQFF	TGTGCCAGCAGCTCCGAGGGAGTGGGGGAGCAGTTCTTC
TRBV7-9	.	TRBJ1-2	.	CASSFGQGHGYTF	TGTGCCAGCAGCTTCGGGCAGGGACATGGCTACACCTTC
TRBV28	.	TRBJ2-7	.	CASSFSDFSYEQYF	TGTGCCAGCAGTTTTTCCGATTTCTCCTACGAGCAGTACTTC
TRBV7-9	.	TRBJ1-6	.	CASSTTDSPLHF	TGTGCCAGCAGTACGACAGATTCACCCCTCCACTTT
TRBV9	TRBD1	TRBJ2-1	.	CASSVVPGGPNEQFF	TGTGCCAGCAGCGTAGTTCCAGGGGGCCCCAATGAGCAGTTCTTC
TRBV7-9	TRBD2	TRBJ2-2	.	CASSLGGATGELFF	TGTGCCAGCAGCCTCGGGGGGGCAACCGGGGAGCTGTTTTTT
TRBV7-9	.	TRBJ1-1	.	CASNNPADTEAFF	TGTGCCAGCAACAATCCCGCGGACACTGAAGCTTTCTTT
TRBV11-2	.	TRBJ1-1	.	CASSLGRGTEAFF	TGTGCCAGCAGCTTAGGGAGGGGAACTGAAGCTTTCTTT
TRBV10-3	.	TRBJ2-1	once	CAISDSREQFF	TGTGCCATCAGTGATAGTCGTGAGCAGTTCTTC
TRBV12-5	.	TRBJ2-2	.	CASGLTLATLGTGELFF	TGTGCTAGTGGTTTGACCCTGGCCACCCTGGGGACCGGGGAGCTGTTTTTT
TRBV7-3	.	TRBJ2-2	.	CASSLDVGTGELFF	TGTGCCAGCAGCTTAGACGTGGGAACCGGGGAGCTGTTTTTT
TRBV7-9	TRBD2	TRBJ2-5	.	CASSLGASGGPETQYF	TGTGCCAGCAGCTTAGGGGCTAGCGGGGGACCAGAGACCCAGTACTTC
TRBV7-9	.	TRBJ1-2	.	CASSPRQGSGYTF	TGTGCCAGCAGCCCAAGGCAGGGCAGTGGCTACACCTTC
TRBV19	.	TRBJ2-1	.	CASSIGLGVPYNEQFF	TGTGCCAGTAGTATCGGGCTCGGGGTTCCTTACAATGAGCAGTTCTTC
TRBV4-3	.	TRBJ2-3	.	CASSPQPGRGTDTQYF	TGCGCCAGCAGCCCCCAACCGGGACGGGGAACAGATACGCAGTATTTT
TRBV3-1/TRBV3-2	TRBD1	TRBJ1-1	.	CASGLTGDTEAFF	TGTGCCAGCGGCCTGACAGGGGACACTGAAGCTTTCTTT
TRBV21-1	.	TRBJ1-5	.	CASSPRGGSSNQPQHF	TGTGCCAGCAGCCCGCGAGGAGGGTCTAGCAATCAGCCCCAGCATTTT
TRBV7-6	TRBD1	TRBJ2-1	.	CASSLSQGAGTYNEQFF	TGTGCCAGCAGCCTATCACAGGGGGCAGGGACCTACAATGAGCAGTTCTTC
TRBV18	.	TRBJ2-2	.	CASSPPNQGLASTGELFF	TGTGCCAGCTCACCACCTAACCAGGGTCTAGCGAGCACCGGGGAGCTGTTTTTT
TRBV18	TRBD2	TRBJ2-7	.	CASSPRTSGVDEQYF	TGTGCCAGCTCACCGCGGACTAGCGGGGTGGACGAGCAGTACTTC
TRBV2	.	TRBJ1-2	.	CASSDRRNGYTF	TGTGCCAGCAGTGACAGGAGGAATGGCTACACCTTC
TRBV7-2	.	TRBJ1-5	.	CASSQSSNQPQHF	TGTGCCAGCAGTCAGAGTAGCAATCAGCCCCAGCATTTT
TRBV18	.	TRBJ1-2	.	CASSPGPGPTYGYTF	TGTGCCAGCTCACCCGGCCCGGGGCCGACCTATGGCTACACCTTC
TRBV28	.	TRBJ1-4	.	CASSPSTGTGGEKLFF	TGTGCCAGCAGTCCCAGCACCGGGACTGGGGGAGAAAAACTGTTTTTT
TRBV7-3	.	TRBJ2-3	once	CASSLAGHGTDTQYF	TGTGCCAGCAGCTTAGCGGGGCATGGCACAGATACGCAGTATTTT
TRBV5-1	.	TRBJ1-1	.	CASSLGKNTEAFF	TGCGCCAGCAGCTTGGGAAAGAACACTGAAGCTTTCTTT
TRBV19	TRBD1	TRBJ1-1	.	CASSIGTGGADTEAFF	TGTGCCAGTAGTATAGGGACAGGGGGCGCGGACACTGAAGCTTTCTTT
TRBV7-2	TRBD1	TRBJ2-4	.	CASSLGVGTGNIQYF	TGTGCCAGCAGCTTAGGGGTTGGGACAGGGAACATTCAGTACTTC
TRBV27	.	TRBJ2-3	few	CASRGWGHNTDTQYF	TGTGCCAGCAGGGGATGGGGCCATAATACAGATACGCAGTATTTT
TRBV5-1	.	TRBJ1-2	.	CASSWRGSLASNYGYTF	TGCGCCAGCAGCTGGAGGGGGTCCCTCGCGTCGAACTATGGCTACACCTTC
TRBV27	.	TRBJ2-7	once	CASSPAGTLYEQYF	TGTGCCAGCAGTCCCGCCGGGACTCTCTACGAGCAGTACTTC
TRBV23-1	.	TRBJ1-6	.	CASSNLVRAGVDSPLHF	TGCGCCAGCAGTAACCTAGTCAGGGCGGGGGTAGACTCACCCCTCCACTTT
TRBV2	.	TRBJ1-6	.	CARNTGLNNSPLHF	TGTGCCAGAAACACAGGACTTAATAATTCACCCCTCCACTTT
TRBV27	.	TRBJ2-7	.	CASSLLGARREQYF	TGTGCCAGCAGTTTACTGGGGGCGCGGCGCGAGCAGTACTTC
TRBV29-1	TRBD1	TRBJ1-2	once	CSVDDRVGGYTF	TGCAGCGTTGACGACAGGGTTGGCGGCTACACCTTC
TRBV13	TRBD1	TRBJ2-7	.	CASSSTSGTGGGYEQYF	TGTGCCAGCAGCTCAACCAGCGGGACAGGGGGCGGCTACGAGCAGTACTTC
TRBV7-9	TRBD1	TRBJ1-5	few	CASSPDRGPQPQHF	TGTGCCAGCAGCCCTGACAGGGGACCACAGCCCCAGCATTTT
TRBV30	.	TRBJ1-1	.	CAWRYDGNTEAFF	TGTGCCTGGAGATATGACGGGAACACTGAAGCTTTCTTT
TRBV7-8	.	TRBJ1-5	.	CASSQADPFLNQPQHF	TGTGCCAGCAGCCAGGCGGACCCCTTCCTAAATCAGCCCCAGCATTTT
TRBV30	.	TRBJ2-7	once	CAWRWRGTGPYF	TGTGCCTGGAGGTGGCGGGGGACAGGCCCTTACTTC
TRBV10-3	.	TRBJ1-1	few	CAISPGTEAFF	TGTGCCATCAGTCCCGGGACAGAAGCTTTCTTT
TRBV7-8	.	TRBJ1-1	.	CASSLRTGLGAFF	TGTGCCAGCAGCTTAAGAACGGGCCTGGGAGCTTTCTTT
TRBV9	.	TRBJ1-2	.	CATQRKGGGYTF	TGTGCCACCCAACGTAAGGGTGGTGGCTACACCTTC
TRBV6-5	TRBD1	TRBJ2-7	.	CASSYSRQGEEQYF	TGTGCCAGCAGTTACTCGAGGCAGGGGGAAGAGCAGTACTTC
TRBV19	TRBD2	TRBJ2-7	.	CASSPGRATYEQYF	TGTGCCAGTAGTCCCGGGAGGGCTACCTACGAGCAGTACTTC
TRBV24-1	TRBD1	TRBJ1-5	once	CATSEDRPYSNQPQHF	TGTGCCACCAGTGAGGACAGGCCATATAGCAATCAGCCCCAGCATTTT
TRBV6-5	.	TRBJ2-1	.	CASSRKNEQFF	TGTGCCAGCAGTCGCAAAAATGAGCAGTTCTTC
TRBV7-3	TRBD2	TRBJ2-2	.	CASSFLAGSTGELFF	TGTGCCAGCAGCTTCCTAGCGGGGAGCACCGGGGAGCTGTTTTTT
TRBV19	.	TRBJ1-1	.	CASSIVKGTEAFF	TGTGCCAGTAGTATAGTAAAGGGAACTGAAGCTTTCTTT
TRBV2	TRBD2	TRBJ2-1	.	CASSGSGTSGGNYNEQFF	TGTGCCAGCAGTGGCTCTGGGACTAGCGGGGGGAACTACAATGAGCAGTTCTTC
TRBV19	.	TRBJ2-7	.	CASSIAKGMSYEQYF	TGTGCCAGTAGTATAGCTAAAGGGATGTCCTACGAGCAGTACTTC
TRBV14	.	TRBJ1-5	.	CASSQSPGQPQHF	TGTGCCAGCAGCCAATCGCCGGGACAGCCCCAGCATTTT